The clone carrying this T cell receptor beta chain came up many times. The record originates from a study of blood T cells in healthy people across ages. Together with a sample-barcoded 5' primer, a J-beta primer mix was included in a second PCR lasting roughly 7 to 11 cycles. From the 5' RACE reads, TCRdb called clonotypes with MiXCR, one entry per CDR3 protein. Of hundreds of thousands of distinct CDR3 sequences in the sample, roughly 60% were seen once. With V trimmed by 3 bases and J by 4 bases, 9 bases remained unmatched. The CDR3 consists of 18 residues. Germline V CDR1 and CDR2: KGHDR, SFDVKD. V usage is TRBV24-1 and J usage is TRBJ2-3; 13 bases are shared with TRBD2. Sequenced material: blood. The TCR sequence derives from a man between 25 and 39 years old in good health. CDR3 nucleotide sequence: TGTGCCACCAGTGATAAACTCGGACTAGCGGGAGAACCAGATACGCAGTATTTT. Its protein is CATSDKLGLAGEPDTQYF.